Presented here are 19 T cell receptor beta chains from one specimen sequenced in a study of cytomegalovirus exposure and HLA in healthy donors. A multiplex PCR was run with 60 Vbeta primers and 13 Jbeta primers. TCRdb's copy holds only in-frame clones and misses some; the assay was immunoSEQ multiplex PCR. The sample comprises about 170,000 clones, around 62% of which are singletons, and just under 3% rests with the top ten. Sample: PBMCs. Receptors originate from a man in his forties in good health and CMV-seronegative.

The chain is built from TRBV5-1 and TRBJ1-3; unclear D gene. V shed 0 bases and J shed 0 bases, with 7 bases lying between them. The CDR3 extends over 15 amino acids. The V gene's germline CDR1 is SGHRS and CDR2 YFSETQ. The CDR3 bases are TGCGCCAGCAGCTTGGGTGGTAGCTCTGGAAACACCATATATTTT. Encoded protein: CASSLGGSSGNTIYF.

The V call is TRBV6-4, the J call TRBJ2-5, with TRBD2 as a possible D gene (6 bases). V was clipped by 9 bases and J by 5 bases, with 16 bases between them. The CDR3 contains 13 residues. Germline CDR1 MRHNA, CDR2 SNTAGT. The DNA for the CDR3 is TGTGCCAGGACTCGCAGGGCGGGGGAGACCCAGTACTTC. It codes for CARTRRAGETQYF.

For this clone: The junction departs from germline at one end; a sequencing error may be responsible. This rearrangement joins TRBV11-2 to TRBJ2-7, with 10 bases fitting TRBD2. Germline CDR1 is SGHAT and CDR2 is FQNNGV. This CDR3 region has 14 residues. CDR3 nucleotide sequence: TGTGCCAGCAGCTTAGTTACGCTAGCGGGGGCCTCGTTCTTC. Translated, it gives CASSLVTLAGASFF.

The chain links TRBV19 to TRBJ1-5, with 7 bases fitting TRBD1. The CDR3 is 17 residues long. The V and J ends lost 4 bases and 0 bases, in that order; junction bases with no gene match: 9. From germline, CDR1 is LNHDA and CDR2 SQIVND (reference sequence). The chain's CDR3 is CASSRGQRANSNQPQHF. In nucleotides, the CDR3 is TGTGCCAGTAGTAGGGGACAGCGGGCGAATAGCAATCAGCCCCAGCATTTT.

This sequence joins TRBV27 and TRBJ2-1; D is perhaps TRBD1 (5 bases). Trimming stripped 7 bases from V and 4 bases from J, with 11 bases between. This CDR3 has 13 residues. Germline-derived CDR1 and CDR2 are MNHEY and SMNVEV (reference sequence). CDR3 protein: CASTQGGYNEQFF. Written as DNA, the CDR3 is TGTGCCAGCACCCAGGGTGGGTACAATGAGCAGTTCTTC.

A few counts support this clone. V usage is TRBV7-2 and J usage is TRBJ2-3; TRBD2 matches 10 bases. Germline CDR1 SGHTA, CDR2 FQGNSA. CDR3 length: 15 residues. Germline trimming cut 5 bases from V and 3 bases from J; bases unmatched to any gene: 5. The CDR3 nucleotides read TGTGCCAGCAGCGCCTCTAGCGGGAGAACAGATACGCAGTATTTT. Translation gives CASSASSGRTDTQYF.

This clone showed up just a few times. Other DNA sequences of this sample code for an identical CDR3. The chain links TRBV5-1 to TRBJ1-5, with 10 bases aligning to TRBD1. The CDR3 extends over 16 amino acids. Per the germline V gene, CDR1 is SGHRS and CDR2 is YFSETQ. The V segment lost 0 bases and the J segment 1 base; nucleotides outside the gene matches: 1. DNA of the CDR3: TGCGCCAGCAGCTTGGAGGGACAGGGGAGCAATCAGCCCCAGCATTTT. Amino acid sequence: CASSLEGQGSNQPQHF.

The sample holds a few counts of this clone. The CDR3 is CSASGRPSSYNEQFF. CDR3 coding DNA: TGCAGCGCTAGCGGGAGGCCTTCTTCCTACAATGAGCAGTTCTTC. V and J are TRBV29-1 and TRBJ2-1; TRBD2 agrees at 11 bases. Trimming removed 7 bases from V and 1 base from J; junction bases left unmatched: 6. The V gene's germline CDR1 is SQVTM and CDR2 ANQGSEA. The CDR3 length is 15 residues.

The chain uses TRBV25-1 and TRBJ1-2; 7 positions agree with TRBD1. With 7 bases clipped from V and 2 bases from J, the junction kept 10 bases outside the gene matches. Germline V gene lookup returns CDR1 MGHDK and CDR2 SYGVNS. This CDR3 is 15 amino acids long. CDR3 sequence (DNA): TGTGCCAGCACTCCATCACAGGGGATAAACTATGGCTACACCTTC. Protein: CASTPSQGINYGYTF.

This chain links TRBV11-2 with TRBJ1-1, with TRBD1 matching 8 bases. V trimming: 4 bases; J trimming: 1 base; junction bases outside the gene matches: 11. This CDR3 contains 17 residues. Germline CDR1 reads SGHAT; CDR2 reads FQNNGV. The DNA for the CDR3 is TGTGCCAGCAGCTCAATAAGACAGGGGATTGGGAACACTGAAGCTTTCTTT. It specifies CASSSIRQGIGNTEAFF.

This clone was recorded a few times. This rearrangement joins TRBV11-3 to TRBJ1-5; D is uncertain. Germline loops: CDR1 SGHNT, CDR2 YENEEA. V lost 0 bases to trimming and J lost 6 bases, with 9 bases between them. The CDR3 runs to 14 residues. The CDR3 here is CASSLDSLIQPQHF. The CDR3 DNA reads TGTGCCAGCAGCTTAGATTCACTAATTCAGCCCCAGCATTTT.

This clone has just a few counts. V gene TRBV5-6 combines with J gene TRBJ2-1; 9 nucleotides align to TRBD2. CDR1 and CDR2 from the germline V gene are SGHDT and YYEEEE. J lost 7 bases, V lost 3 bases, and 11 bases had no gene match. This CDR3 comprises 16 residues. The CDR3 sequence: CASSSIAGEYTNEQFF. CDR3 DNA: TGTGCCAGCAGCTCCATAGCGGGGGAGTATACAAATGAGCAGTTCTTC.

This clone was seen a handful of times. Germline and junction disagree at one end, which may indicate a read error. The chain combines TRBV7-9 with TRBJ1-1; 7 bases match TRBD1. Germline CDR1 reads SEHNR; CDR2 reads FQNEAQ (reference sequence). The CDR3 runs to 17 residues. The CDR3 DNA is TGTTCCAGCAGCTTGGAGACAGGGCTGTTTATGAACACTGAAGCTTTCTTT. This gives the protein CSSSLETGLFMNTEAFF.

The chain recombines TRBV7-9 with TRBJ2-5; D perhaps matches TRBD2 (6 bases). The CDR3 has 15 residues. Germline V gene lookup returns CDR1 SEHNR and CDR2 FQNEAQ (reference sequence). V gave up 1 base and J gave up 5 bases, with 14 bases separating them. The CDR3 loop reads CASSLVRGAWETQYF. CDR3 nucleotide sequence: TGTGCCAGCAGCTTAGTGCGCGGGGCATGGGAGACCCAGTACTTC. The full variable domain, its missing parts supplied by reference TRBV7-9 and TRBJ2-5, is DTGVSQNPRHKITKRGQNVTFRCDPISEHNRLYWYRQTLGQGPEFLTYFQNEAQLEKSRLLSDRFSAERPKGSFSTLEIQRTEQGDSAMYLCASSLVRGAWETQYFGPGTRLLVL.

This chain connects TRBV27 to TRBJ2-3, with D perhaps TRBD2 (8 bases). CDR1 and CDR2 from the germline V gene are MNHEY and SMNVEV (reference sequence). The CDR3 length is 15 residues. V was cut by 3 bases and J by 5 bases, with 15 bases left in between. CDR3 in DNA: TGTGCCAGCAGTTTCGGGGGGGCAGGGGGAGATACGCAGTATTTT. Amino acid sequence: CASSFGGAGGDTQYF.

This clone was found a few times. The J gene is TRBJ1-5, the V gene TRBV19; 7 bases are a match to TRBD1. V lost 5 bases, J lost 2 bases, and 12 bases stayed unmatched. This CDR3 is 17 amino acids long. Germline V CDR1 and CDR2: LNHDA, SQIVND (reference sequence). CDR3 DNA sequence: TGTGCCAGTAGTTCCAGCACCGTACAGGGGCGCAATCAGCCCCAGCATTTT. It specifies CASSSSTVQGRNQPQHF. Combining the CDR3 with reference TRBV19 and TRBJ1-5 gives the whole variable domain DGGITQSPKYLFRKEGQNVTLSCEQNLNHDAMYWYRQDPGQGLRLIYYSQIVNDFQKGDIAEGYSVSREKKESFPLTVTSAQKNPTAFYLCASSSSTVQGRNQPQHFGDGTRLSIL.

This clone was observed a handful of times. The CDR3 is CASSESRLGLTRYSNQPQHF. CDR3 nucleotide sequence: TGTGCCAGCAGTGAAAGTCGTTTGGGTCTAACCAGGTATAGCAATCAGCCCCAGCATTTT. The chain joins TRBV6-1 to TRBJ1-5; D is unclear. The CDR3 covers 20 residues. The V gene's germline CDR1 is MNHNS and CDR2 SASEGT. Trimming removed 2 bases at V and 0 bases at J, with 23 bases between.

V and J are TRBV5-4 and TRBJ2-1; TRBD2 matches at 9 bases. The CDR3 has 14 amino acids. Trimming removed 10 bases from V and 6 bases from J; junction bases left unmatched: 11. CDR1 and CDR2 from the germline V gene are SGHNT and YYREEE (reference sequence). CDR3 loop: CAGQGGGGGNEQFF. The DNA of the CDR3 is TGTGCCGGGCAAGGCGGGGGGGGCGGCAATGAGCAGTTCTTC. Filled out from reference TRBV5-4 and TRBJ2-1, the complete variable domain reads ETGVTQSPTHLIKTRGQQVTLRCSSQSGHNTVSWYQQALGQGPQFIFQYYREEENGRGNFPPRFSGLQFPNYSSELNVNALELDDSALYLCAGQGGGGGNEQFFGPGTRLTVL.

The rearrangement links TRBV5-4 to TRBJ1-1; no reliable D call. CDR1 and CDR2 from the germline V gene are SGHNT and YYREEE (reference sequence). Trimming took off 4 bases at V and 1 base at J, with 14 bases between the two ends. CDR3 length: 15 amino acids. DNA of the CDR3: TGTGCCAGCAGCCCTGGGGTCCGGGAGAACACTGAAGCTTTCTTT. The encoded protein is CASSPGVRENTEAFF.